This T cell receptor (beta chain) came from a study of T cells after yellow fever vaccination. Study-level results: Abundant clonotypes from the bulk population could get into FACS-sorted repertoires as contaminants.

This clonotype turned up a few times. Its cognate antigen is unknown. In making TCR cDNA, 5'RACE template switching added a universal primer site and UMIs to it. TCRdb reprocessed the 5' RACE reads with MiXCR, giving one entry per CDR3 protein. The sample yields roughly 520,000 distinct CDR3 sequences, 21% seen once. The source was PBMCs, collected approximately 22 days after the first yellow fever vaccination. The TCR sequence derives from a man aged 18 to 29 who received the YFV17D yellow fever vaccine.

CDR3 bases: TGCGCCAGCAGCCAAGAGTTCAGGTCCAACCAGCCCCAGCATTTT. Its translation: CASSQEFRSNQPQHF. This chain joins TRBV4-3 and TRBJ1-5, with unresolved D. This CDR3 has 15 amino acids. V lost 0 bases, J lost 7 bases, and 13 bases lay in between. Germline CDR1 and CDR2: LGHNA and YSLEER.